These 30 T cell receptor beta chains came from one sample sequenced in a study of identical twins. TCRdb re-analysed the 5' RACE reads in MiXCR, keeping a single row per CDR3 protein. The sample has roughly 720,000 distinct CDR3 sequences; 15% to 20% are singletons. These sequences were also reported in another study, on T cells expressing NK-cell markers.

The specimen was PBMCs. The receptors stem from a woman aged 18-30 years in good health.

In its sample, this clonotype was seen a few times. DNA for the CDR3: TGTGCCTGGAAGGCCTACAATGAGCAGTTCTTC. Translating gives CAWKAYNEQFF. The chain joins TRBV30 to TRBJ2-1; D call uncertain. The CDR3 has 11 amino acids. V lost 4 bases and J 2 bases, leaving 3 bases between the germline ends. Germline V gene lookup returns CDR1 GTSNPN and CDR2 SVGIG (reference sequence). Looking up the rest from reference TRBV30 and TRBJ2-1 gives the full variable domain: SQTIHQWPATLVQPVGSPLSLECTVEGTSNPNLYWYRQAAGRGLQLLFYSVGIGQISSEVPQNLSASRPQDRQFILSSKKLLLSDSGFYLCAWKAYNEQFFGPGTRLTVL.

This clonotype was detected only a few times. V usage is TRBV20-1 and J usage is TRBJ1-1; possibly TRBD1 for D (5 bases). V was shortened by 3 bases and J by 11 bases, with 16 bases between the two germline ends. The germline V gene has CDR1 DFQATT and CDR2 SNEGSKA (reference sequence). This CDR3 spans 12 amino acids. The CDR3 spells CSASAQGPAAFF. The DNA of the CDR3 is TGCAGTGCTAGTGCCCAGGGTCCCGCGGCTTTCTTT.

The V and J genes are TRBV18 and TRBJ2-1; 7 bases are a match to TRBD1. Germline V gene sequence: CDR1 KGHSH, CDR2 LQKENI. The length of the CDR3 is 13 residues. Trimming at V came to 5 bases and at J to 9 bases, leaving 7 bases not matched to a gene. For the CDR3, the DNA is TGTGCCAGCTCAAATACAGGGGTTGGTGAGCAGTTCTTC. Its protein product is CASSNTGVGEQFF.

The rearrangement links TRBV20-1 to TRBJ2-3; D possibly uses TRBD1 or TRBD2 (5 bases each). The CDR3 loop spans 13 amino acids. Germline lookup yields CDR1 DFQATT and CDR2 SNEGSKA (reference sequence). CDR3 region: CTARGTGTDTQYF. The CDR3 DNA reads as TGCACCGCTAGAGGGACCGGCACAGATACGCAGTATTTT.

The rearrangement uses TRBV2 and TRBJ1-5; D gene ambiguous. The CDR3 runs to 13 residues. Deletions cut 6 bases from V and 5 bases from J, with 11 bases between. Germline loops: CDR1 SNHLY, CDR2 FYNNEI. DNA of the CDR3: TGTGCCAGCAGCCCGGATATTGATCAGCCCCAGCATTTT. This encodes CASSPDIDQPQHF.

This clonotype showed up just a few times. The chain employs TRBV20-1 and TRBJ2-7; 11 bases fit TRBD2. The germline V gene encodes CDR1 DFQATT and CDR2 SNEGSKA (reference sequence). Losses at the gene ends were 3 bases for V and 6 bases for J; bases not matched to a gene: 7. The CDR3 covers 14 residues. CDR3: CSASYLAGGIEQYF. The DNA of the CDR3 is TGCAGTGCTAGCTATCTAGCGGGGGGTATCGAGCAGTACTTC.

This clonotype occurred a few times. The rearrangement joins TRBV20-1 to TRBJ1-4; D gene ambiguous. V was trimmed by 0 bases and J by 13 bases, leaving 15 bases between them. Germline V CDR1 and CDR2: DFQATT, SNEGSKA (reference sequence). CDR3 length: 13 amino acids. This CDR3 reads CSARDPGRERLFF. CDR3 nucleotides: TGCAGTGCTAGAGATCCTGGCCGAGAACGACTGTTTTTT.

The chain links TRBV7-8 to TRBJ2-3, with D possibly TRBD1 on 6 matching bases. From germline, CDR1 is SGHVS and CDR2 FQNEAQ. The CDR3 totals 15 residues. V lost 6 bases, J lost 3 bases, and 16 bases lay in between. The CDR3 reads CASRRVWGQTDTQYF. The CDR3 nucleotides are TGTGCCAGCAGACGCGTCTGGGGGCAGACAGATACGCAGTATTTT.

The chain joins TRBV7-2 to TRBJ2-3; 10 positions match TRBD2. The germline V gene encodes CDR1 SGHTA and CDR2 FQGNSA. The V and J ends lost 4 bases and 4 bases, in that order; junction bases with no gene match: 8. The CDR3 is 16 residues long. The CDR3 bases are TGTGCCAGCAGCTACCGACTAGCGGGTGTGGCAGATACGCAGTATTTT. Translated: CASSYRLAGVADTQYF.

In its sample, this clonotype was seen a few times. The V gene is TRBV5-1, the J gene TRBJ2-7, with 9 bases fitting TRBD1. Germline V gene data show CDR1 as SGHRS and CDR2 as YFSETQ. Unmatched junction bases numbered 5, after V lost 0 bases and J lost 4 bases. CDR3 size: 15 residues. The CDR3 nucleotides read TGCGCCAGCAGCTTGGGGACAGGGGTAATTTACGAGCAGTACTTC. Amino acids: CASSLGTGVIYEQYF.

This clonotype was observed a few times. The chain joins TRBV4-3 to TRBJ2-6, with D hard to call. Trimming took 3 bases from V and 2 from J, leaving 11 bases between them. This CDR3 has 16 amino acids. Germline-derived CDR1 and CDR2 are LGHNA and YSLEER. The CDR3 region has the DNA TGCGCCAGCAGCCATCACAGTGGGACTGGGGCCAACGTCCTGACTTTC. The encoded protein is CASSHHSGTGANVLTF.

This clonotype was detected ten times or more. The chain recombines TRBV12-3 or TRBV12-4 with TRBJ2-5; possibly TRBD2 for D (6 bases). The CDR3 length is 13 residues. The V end was cut by 3 bases, the J end by 9 bases, with 14 bases between. DNA of the CDR3: TGTGCCAGCAGTTTTCAGGGAGGAGGGGCCCAGTACTTC. The encoded protein is CASSFQGGGAQYF.

The chain has TRBV7-6 and TRBJ2-1, with 11 bases aligning to TRBD2. The CDR3 has 17 residues. The junction had 11 bases not matched to a gene; V was cut back by 4 bases and J by 6 bases. The V gene's germline CDR1 is SGHVS and CDR2 FNYEAQ. CDR3 region: CASSSGTSGLRINEQFF. DNA for the CDR3: TGTGCCAGCAGCTCTGGGACTAGCGGCCTTAGGATCAATGAGCAGTTCTTC.

Only a few counts were recorded for this clonotype. This chain uses TRBV5-1 with TRBJ1-4; TRBD1 is a possible D gene (5 bases). Germline CDR1 and CDR2: SGHRS and YFSETQ. The CDR3 runs to 16 residues. Trimming took 4 bases from V and 3 from J, leaving 16 bases between them. CDR3 coding DNA: TGCGCCAGCAGCGCTAACCCGGGACTACCTAATGAAAAACTGTTTTTT. Translated, it gives CASSANPGLPNEKLFF.

A few counts support this clonotype. The chain is built from TRBV25-1 and TRBJ1-2; TRBD1 matches 8 bases. This CDR3 has 13 amino acids. Trimming cost V 6 bases and J 3 bases; bases outside gene matches: 3. The germline gives CDR1 MGHDK, CDR2 SYGVNS. This CDR3 reads CASRTGDDYGYTF. Here the CDR3 DNA reads TGTGCCAGCAGGACAGGGGACGACTATGGCTACACCTTC.

CDR3 loop: CAISGTGLAGGEQYF. CDR3 DNA: TGTGCCATCAGTGGAACTGGACTAGCGGGGGGAGAGCAGTACTTC. The chain joins TRBV10-3 to TRBJ2-7; TRBD2 matches at 14 bases. V was clipped by 4 bases and J by 7 bases; unmatched bases: 6. This CDR3 contains 15 residues. Germline CDR1 reads ENHRY; CDR2 reads SYGVKD.

In this sample, this clonotype turned up many times. CDR3 sequence: CASSTGSLSGTQYF. The DNA for the CDR3 is TGTGCCAGCAGTACGGGATCCCTCTCGGGGACCCAGTACTTC. The chain joins TRBV25-1 to TRBJ2-5; D is perhaps TRBD2 (5 bases). The V gene lost 5 bases and the J gene lost 7 bases, with 17 bases spanning the gap. CDR1 and CDR2 (germline): MGHDK, SYGVNS. The CDR3 contains 14 residues.

This clonotype has just a few counts. V gene TRBV20-1 combines with J gene TRBJ2-7; D perhaps matches TRBD2 (5 bases). The CDR3 is made up of 13 amino acids. Germline CDR1 reads DFQATT; CDR2 reads SNEGSKA (reference sequence). The V and J ends lost 6 bases and 7 bases respectively, with 19 bases between them. CDR3 nucleotides: TGCAGTGCCCAGGCCTCGGGATTTAGGGAGCAGTACTTC. This gives the protein CSAQASGFREQYF.

The gene calls are TRBV7-6 and TRBJ2-7; no clear D gene. The length of the CDR3 is 13 residues. Deletions cut 4 bases from V and 6 bases from J, with 13 bases between. Germline loops: CDR1 SGHVS, CDR2 FNYEAQ. CDR3 residues: CASSSEIKSEQYF. In DNA, the CDR3 is TGTGCCAGCAGCTCCGAAATTAAGAGCGAGCAGTACTTC.

The sample holds a few counts of this clonotype. The V gene is TRBV29-1, the J gene TRBJ2-3; 7 nucleotides line up with TRBD1. The CDR3 contains 14 residues. J lost 0 bases, V lost 6 bases, and 6 bases had no gene match. Germline V lookup: CDR1 SQVTM, CDR2 ANQGSEA. The CDR3, as DNA: TGCAGCGTGGCTGGACAGGCGAGCACAGATACGCAGTATTTT. This encodes CSVAGQASTDTQYF.

J is TRBJ2-1 and V is TRBV11-2, with 8 bases fitting TRBD2. This CDR3 is built from 16 residues. Germline V lookup: CDR1 SGHAT, CDR2 FQNNGV. The junction had 4 bases not matched to a gene; V was cut back by 1 base and J by 2 bases. The CDR3 protein is CASSLGISGAYNEQFF. The DNA for the CDR3 is TGTGCCAGCAGCTTAGGAATTAGCGGGGCCTACAATGAGCAGTTCTTC.

CDR3 sequence: CASSQSGNEQYF. The CDR3 DNA is TGTGCCAGCAGCCAAAGCGGAAACGAGCAGTACTTC. This rearrangement joins TRBV4-2 to TRBJ2-7; perhaps TRBD2 as D (5 bases). V was trimmed by 2 bases and J by 5 bases, leaving 7 bases between them. The CDR3 has 12 residues. Per germline, CDR1 LGHNA and CDR2 YNFKEQ.

The gene calls are TRBV27 and TRBJ2-1, with D perhaps matching TRBD2 (6 bases). V was shortened by 6 bases and J by 5 bases, with 17 bases between the two germline ends. This CDR3 comprises 15 residues. The germline V gene encodes CDR1 MNHEY and CDR2 SMNVEV (reference sequence). The CDR3 protein is CASRRTFGGNNEQFF. CDR3 bases: TGTGCCAGCAGACGAACTTTCGGGGGTAACAATGAGCAGTTCTTC.

CDR3 in DNA: TGTGCCAGCAGCTCACCCCCCGGGACACTCCCGAACACCGGGGAGCTGTTTTTT. Translating it yields CASSSPPGTLPNTGELFF. This chain connects TRBV11-2 to TRBJ2-2; perhaps TRBD1 as D (6 bases). The V and J ends lost 4 bases and 0 bases respectively, with 18 bases between them. Germline V gene data show CDR1 as SGHAT and CDR2 as FQNNGV. CDR3 length equals 18 residues.

The CDR3, as DNA: TGTGCCAGCAGTTACTCGACTAGCAGATCCTACGAGCAGTACTTC. This codes for CASSYSTSRSYEQYF. The gene calls are TRBV6-2 or TRBV6-3 and TRBJ2-7, with TRBD2 matching 7 bases. J gave up 1 base and V 0 bases, and 3 bases lay outside the gene matches. Germline CDR1 and CDR2: MNHEY and SVGEGT. The CDR3 runs to 15 residues.

This clonotype was detected a few times. The genes are TRBV9 and TRBJ2-3; 9 bases are shared with TRBD2. CDR1 is SGDLS and CDR2 is YYNGEE in the germline V gene. The CDR3 totals 16 residues. V lost 4 bases, J lost 2 bases, and 8 bases stayed unmatched. CDR3 DNA sequence: TGTGCCAGCAGCCCCCTGGAGCGGGGGGACACAGATACGCAGTATTTT. Protein sequence: CASSPLERGDTDTQYF.

The chain employs TRBV7-9 and TRBJ2-1, with 12 bases lining up with TRBD1. The CDR3 runs to 16 residues. J gave up 8 bases and V 5 bases, and 10 bases lay outside the gene matches. Germline assignment: CDR1 SEHNR and CDR2 FQNEAQ (reference sequence). For the CDR3, the DNA is TGTGCCAGCAGCCCCTCCGGGACAGGGGGCTTTGATGAGCAGTTCTTC. Residues: CASSPSGTGGFDEQFF.

This clonotype was recorded many times. The chain links TRBV12-3 or TRBV12-4 to TRBJ2-7; 7 positions match TRBD1. The CDR3 extends over 14 amino acids. The V gene end was trimmed by 8 bases and the J gene end by 4 bases; junction bases not matched to a gene: 11. The CDR3 DNA sequence: TGTGCCAGCTCGCCAGGGGGATCTATATACGAGCAGTACTTC. Translated: CASSPGGSIYEQYF.

The rearrangement uses TRBV5-1 and TRBJ2-3; possible D gene TRBD2, 5 bases. V lost 3 bases and J 4 bases, leaving 12 bases between the germline ends. CDR1 is SGHRS and CDR2 is YFSETQ in the germline V gene. The CDR3 is 14 amino acids. CDR3 nucleotide sequence: TGCGCCAGCAGCTCGCGAGGGAATGCAGATACGCAGTATTTT. The encoded protein is CASSSRGNADTQYF. Full variable domain (rest looked up from reference TRBV5-1 and TRBJ2-3): KAGVTQTPRYLIKTRGQQVTLSCSPISGHRSVSWYQQTPGQGLQFLFEYFSETQRNKGNFPGRFSGRQFSNSRSEMNVSTLELGDSALYLCASSSRGNADTQYFGPGTRLTVL.

The rearrangement uses TRBV23-1 and TRBJ1-4; D uncertain. TRBV23-1 has ORF status, its function being uncertain. Trimming removed 3 bases from V and 0 bases from J, with 14 bases in between. The length of the CDR3 is 17 residues. The CDR3: CASSHCFRVATNEKLFF. CDR3 DNA sequence: TGCGCCAGCAGTCATTGTTTTAGGGTTGCAACTAATGAAAAACTGTTTTTT.